These T cell receptor beta chains were read from a single sample in a study of beta chain features in type 1 diabetes. Measured with immunoSEQ multiplex PCR; TCRdb has only the in-frame clones, and not every one. The data show about 620,000 clones, with around 15% seen just once and about 0.093% held by the top ten. The sequenced sample consisted of naive CD4+ T cells from blood. Source of these receptors: a young man in good health. The CDR3 runs from the conserved cysteine through the conserved F or W. The D gene is left open where the match is weak. Some rows have no size entry. The others give once, few or many, or a class for an expanded clone.

clone size	V gene	J gene	D gene	CDR3 DNA	CDR3 protein
.	TRBV27	TRBJ2-7	TRBD1	TGTGCCAGCACCGGGACAGGGATTCGAGAGCAGTACTTC	CASTGTGIREQYF
.	TRBV18	TRBJ1-5	.	TGTGCCAGCTCACCGGCCGGGACCCTCCAGCCCCAGCATTTT	CASSPAGTLQPQHF
.	TRBV19	TRBJ2-5	.	TGTGCCAGTAGTGAGAATTCGGGAACGGAGACCCAGTACTTC	CASSENSGTETQYF
.	TRBV19	TRBJ2-2	.	TGTGCCAGTAGTCTTCGGCACCCGAACACCGGGGAGCTGTTTTTT	CASSLRHPNTGELFF
few	TRBV28	TRBJ1-2	TRBD1	TGTGCCAGCGCCCGGGACAGGGGGGTCTATGGCTACACCTTC	CASARDRGVYGYTF
few	TRBV28	TRBJ1-5	.	TGTGCCAGCAGTTTAAGGTTGGGAGACAATCAGCCCCAGCATTTT	CASSLRLGDNQPQHF
.	TRBV7-2	TRBJ2-1	.	TGTGCCAGCAGCTCCGCCCCAGGGCGCTACAATGAGCAGTTCTTC	CASSSAPGRYNEQFF
.	TRBV28	TRBJ1-2	TRBD1	TGTGCCAGCCGTCTCAGGGGGCAATCCTACTATGGCTACACCTTC	CASRLRGQSYYGYTF
.	TRBV14	TRBJ1-2	.	TGTGCCAGCAGCCAAGGAGGGGGATACTATGGCTACACCTTC	CASSQGGGYYGYTF
.	TRBV13	TRBJ2-1	.	TGTGCCAGCAGCTTAGTACCATGGCCCAGCTCCTACAATGAGCAGTTCTTC	CASSLVPWPSSYNEQFF
.	TRBV7-2	TRBJ2-3	TRBD2	TGTGCCAGCAGCTTAGTGGCTAGCGGGGGGGCCACAGATACGCAGTATTTT	CASSLVASGGATDTQYF
.	TRBV7-2	TRBJ2-7	TRBD2	TGTGCCAGCAGCTTACTAGCGGGGGGCTCCTACGAGCAGTACTTC	CASSLLAGGSYEQYF
.	TRBV6-6	TRBJ2-7	TRBD2	TGTGCCAGCATACGGGCTAGCGGGACCTCCTACGAGCAGTACTTC	CASIRASGTSYEQYF
.	TRBV7-2	TRBJ2-1	.	TGTGCCAGCAGCTTAGGTGGGACGCTTGTTTACAATGAGCAGTTCTTC	CASSLGGTLVYNEQFF
few	TRBV7-9	TRBJ2-5	.	TGTGCCAGCAGCTTAACCCAGGGGAGAGAGACCCAGTACTTC	CASSLTQGRETQYF
few	TRBV29-1	TRBJ2-3	.	TGCAGCGTACACGTAACAGGAGTCACAGATACGCAGTATTTT	CSVHVTGVTDTQYF
.	TRBV7-9	TRBJ2-1	TRBD2	TGTGCCAGCAGCTTAGGACTAGCGGGAAGCGAGAAGCAGTTCTTC	CASSLGLAGSEKQFF
.	TRBV15	TRBJ1-3	.	TGTGCCACCAGCAGAGACCCAAGCGGCGCGAACACCATATATTTT	CATSRDPSGANTIYF
.	TRBV4-2	TRBJ2-2	TRBD1	TGTGCCAGCGGCAAACCGGGACAGACCACCGGGGAGCTGTTTTTT	CASGKPGQTTGELFF
few	TRBV28	TRBJ2-7	.	TGTGCCAGCAGCCTCGGACACTTCTACGAGCAGTACTTC	CASSLGHFYEQYF
few	TRBV20-1	TRBJ1-2	.	TGCAGTGCTATCCGTAGCTATGGCTACACCTTC	CSAIRSYGYTF
.	TRBV5-1	TRBJ2-1	TRBD2	TGCGCCAGCAGCTTGACTAGCGGGAGGAGGTCCTACAATGAGCAGTTCTTC	CASSLTSGRRSYNEQFF
.	TRBV4-1	TRBJ2-7	.	TGCGCCAGCAGCCAGCCCACCCAGGGTAAGGGCTCCTACGAGCAGTACTTC	CASSQPTQGKGSYEQYF
.	TRBV10-3	TRBJ1-1	.	TGTGCCATCAGTGAGTCGCAGGGGAGGAACACTGAAGCTTTCTTT	CAISESQGRNTEAFF
.	TRBV18	TRBJ1-1	.	TGTGCCAGCTCAACGCAGAAGAACACTGAAGCTTTCTTT	CASSTQKNTEAFF
.	TRBV30	TRBJ2-1	.	TGTGCCTCCTCGGGGACTCCCTACAATGAGCAGTTCTTC	CASSGTPYNEQFF
few	TRBV7-3	TRBJ1-6	TRBD1	TGTGCCAGCAGACCTACAGGGGTCGATTCACCCCTCCACTTT	CASRPTGVDSPLHF
.	TRBV10-3	TRBJ1-6	.	TGTGCCATCAGTGGGGACGACGATTCACCCCTCCACTTT	CAISGDDDSPLHF
.	TRBV7-6	TRBJ2-1	.	TGTGCCAGCAGCTTAACGGGGGTGAATGAGCAGTTCTTC	CASSLTGVNEQFF
few	TRBV5-1	TRBJ2-3	.	TGCGCCAGCAGCTTCGGTACAGATACGCAGTATTTT	CASSFGTDTQYF
.	TRBV15	TRBJ2-1	.	TGTGCCACCAGCAGAGAGGAACTGGGGAGTAGGGAGCAGTTCTTC	CATSREELGSREQFF
once	TRBV27	TRBJ2-1	TRBD2	TGTGCCAGCCGAAACATAGCGGGAGGGCCGGGGCAGTTCTTC	CASRNIAGGPGQFF